Each of the 29 T cell receptor beta chains below was sequenced from the same sample in a study of T cells after yellow fever vaccination. Using its own MiXCR run on the 5' RACE reads, TCRdb lists one record per CDR3 protein. The table includes approximately 93,000 distinct CDR3 sequences, about 5.8% detected once. Sequencing was performed on CD8+ T cells sorted from PBMCs, taken 10 days after the yellow fever booster vaccination. The receptors originated from a man between 18 and 35 years old who received the YFV17D yellow fever vaccine.

This clonotype has a handful of counts. V gene TRBV5-6 combines with J gene TRBJ2-3, with 7 bases that match TRBD1. Per the germline V gene, CDR1 is SGHDT and CDR2 is YYEEEE. The J segment lost 2 bases and the V segment lost 4 bases, leaving 7 bases of the junction unmatched. The CDR3 covers 15 residues. The DNA for the CDR3 is TGTGCCAGCAGCGCGACAGGGACCTACACAGATACGCAGTATTTT. This sequence encodes CASSATGTYTDTQYF.

This clonotype was counted between two and nine times. The chain is built from TRBV11-2 and TRBJ2-7; unclear D gene. V was pared by 4 bases and J by 2 bases, with 12 bases between. CDR1 is SGHAT and CDR2 is FQNNGV in the germline V gene. The CDR3 covers 14 residues. CDR3 sequence (DNA): TGTGCCAGCAGCTCCTCCCCCGGTACCTACGAGCAGTACTTC. Amino acid sequence: CASSSSPGTYEQYF.

There are a few counts of this clonotype. The chain has TRBV3-1 and TRBJ2-5, with D perhaps TRBD1 (6 bases). V dropped 1 base and J dropped 2 bases, with 17 bases sitting between them. Germline V gene lookup returns CDR1 LGHDT and CDR2 YNNKEL (reference sequence). The CDR3 consists of 17 residues. The CDR3 loop reads CASSQGPGTSVQETQYF. The CDR3 DNA follows: TGTGCCAGCAGCCAAGGCCCCGGGACAAGTGTTCAAGAGACCCAGTACTTC.

This clonotype has a count of ten or more. V is TRBV5-1 and J is TRBJ2-1; perhaps TRBD1 as D (6 bases). CDR3 size: 13 residues. Germline-derived CDR1 and CDR2 are SGHRS and YFSETQ. The ends were cut back, 4 bases at V and 4 bases at J, with 9 bases in the middle. This CDR3 is CASSQDSYNEQFF. In nucleotides, the CDR3 is TGCGCCAGCAGCCAGGACAGTTACAATGAGCAGTTCTTC.

This clonotype was observed a few times. The chain recombines TRBV10-3 with TRBJ2-1; 8 positions match TRBD1. Germline V gene data show CDR1 as ENHRY and CDR2 as SYGVKD. The CDR3 is 15 amino acids. V shed 6 bases and J 1 base; nucleotides not matched to a gene: 5. CDR3 sequence: CAIRAGTGSYNEQFF. The CDR3 nucleotides are TGTGCCATCAGAGCCGGGACAGGATCCTACAATGAGCAGTTCTTC.

The chain has TRBV7-9 and TRBJ2-7, with 11 bases identical to TRBD1. CDR3 length: 15 residues. V lost 1 base to trimming and J lost 7 bases; unmatched junction nucleotides: 6. Looked up from germline, CDR1 is SEHNR and CDR2 is FQNEAQ (reference sequence). The CDR3: CASSLEGQGAREQYV. The CDR3 nucleotides are TGTGCCAGCAGCTTAGAAGGACAGGGGGCCAGAGAGCAGTACGTC.

The sample holds a few counts of this clonotype. J is TRBJ2-1 and V is TRBV7-9, with 7 bases identical to TRBD2. The CDR3 loop spans 13 amino acids. V lost 6 bases and J lost 4; bases outside the gene matches: 3. Germline CDR1 reads SEHNR; CDR2 reads FQNEAQ (reference sequence). The CDR3 reads CASRSSGYNEQFF. The CDR3 region has the DNA TGTGCCAGCAGGTCTAGCGGTTACAATGAGCAGTTCTTC.

V is TRBV5-1 and J is TRBJ2-1; no reliable D call. Germline loops: CDR1 SGHRS, CDR2 YFSETQ. The CDR3 has 11 amino acids. V gave up 7 bases and J gave up 5 bases, with 7 bases separating them. CDR3 DNA sequence: TGCGCCAGCCGGATGAACAATGAGCAGTTCTTC. This gives the protein CASRMNNEQFF.

This clonotype was picked up a small number of times. The J gene is TRBJ1-2, the V gene TRBV6-6; D ambiguous. V lost 5 bases and J lost 8, with 9 bases in between. This CDR3 is 11 amino acids long. Germline V gene data show CDR1 as MNHNY and CDR2 as SVGAGI (reference sequence). The CDR3 loop is CASSPPGGYTF. Written as DNA, the CDR3 is TGTGCCAGCAGTCCCCCCGGAGGCTACACCTTC.

The sample holds many counts of this clonotype. V and J are TRBV27 and TRBJ2-2, with D unresolved. V was pared by 4 bases and J by 2 bases, with 8 bases between. CDR1 is MNHEY and CDR2 is SMNVEV in the germline V gene (reference sequence). The CDR3 length is 14 residues. Here the CDR3 reads CASSSGHNTGELFF. The CDR3 coding sequence is TGTGCCAGCAGTTCCGGGCATAACACCGGGGAGCTGTTTTTT.

This clonotype was detected only a few times. J is TRBJ1-1 and V is TRBV7-9; D is unresolved. With 5 bases removed from V and 5 bases from J, the gap between germline ends came to 15 bases. CDR3 size: 14 residues. Germline V lookup: CDR1 SEHNR, CDR2 FQNEAQ (reference sequence). The DNA for the CDR3 is TGTGCCAGCAGCCCCCCTCCTGTTGGGACTGAAGCTTTCTTT. It encodes CASSPPPVGTEAFF.

This chain links TRBV20-1 with TRBJ2-7, with D possibly called TRBD1 or TRBD2 (6 bases each). V shed 6 bases and J shed 5 bases, with 17 bases lying between them. Germline-derived CDR1 and CDR2 are DFQATT and SNEGSKA (reference sequence). The CDR3 totals 13 residues. CDR3 sequence: CSAVPRGPDEQYF. As DNA, the CDR3 is TGCAGTGCCGTACCTCGGGGGCCGGACGAGCAGTACTTC.

Many counts were recorded for this clonotype. The chain recombines TRBV4-3 with TRBJ2-2; D is unresolved. Trimming pared 6 bases from V and 6 bases from J, leaving 14 bases between. The CDR3 has 14 residues. Germline V gene sequence: CDR1 LGHNA, CDR2 YSLEER. CDR3 in amino acids: CASRLEISSGELFF. Written as DNA, the CDR3 is TGCGCCAGCAGACTCGAAATCAGTTCCGGGGAGCTGTTTTTT.

This clonotype has a count of ten or more. The genes are TRBV20-1 and TRBJ2-2; D may be TRBD2 (5 bases). The CDR3 sequence is 14 residues long. Between the trimmed V and J ends, which lost 3 bases and 0 bases, there was a span of 8 bases. Per the germline V gene, CDR1 is DFQATT and CDR2 is SNEGSKA (reference sequence). The CDR3 DNA follows: TGCAGTGCTAGTTGGGAGTCGAACACCGGGGAGCTGTTTTTT. Translated, it gives CSASWESNTGELFF.

A few counts support this clonotype. V is TRBV5-1 and J is TRBJ1-4; a weak D match, TRBD1 (5 bases). Germline-derived CDR1 and CDR2 are SGHRS and YFSETQ. There are 12 residues in the CDR3. The V end lost 4 bases, the J end lost 12 bases, and 13 bases lay between the germline ends. The CDR3 protein is CASSQNRGELFF. CDR3 in DNA: TGCGCCAGCAGCCAAAATCGGGGGGAACTGTTTTTT.

Notes on this clonotype: Mismatch with germline at one junction end may stem from a read error. This rearrangement joins TRBV5-6 to TRBJ1-2; tentatively, D is TRBD1 (5 bases). CDR1 SGHDT and CDR2 YYEEEE come from the germline V gene. This CDR3 is 12 amino acids long. CDR3 sequence reads: CPPGPGKYGYTF. The CDR3, as DNA: TGCCCTCCGGGGCCAGGGAAGTATGGCTACACCTTC.

This clonotype came up a few times. The CDR3 DNA follows: TGTGCCAGCAGTGACGTTGGACTCGCGGTCGTGCAGTACGTC. Translating gives CASSDVGLAVVQYV. This chain connects TRBV2 to TRBJ2-7; tentative D call: TRBD2 (5 bases). The V gene lost 3 bases and the J gene lost 9 bases, with 18 bases spanning the gap. Germline CDR1 and CDR2: SNHLY and FYNNEI. This CDR3 spans 14 amino acids.

This clonotype has a handful of counts. The chain joins TRBV11-1 to TRBJ2-5; D call uncertain. This CDR3 is 14 amino acids long. Germline CDR1 reads SGHAT; CDR2 reads FQDESV (reference sequence). Trimming cost V 0 bases and J 5 bases, with 10 bases left between them. The chain's CDR3 is CASSLASWFETQYF. The CDR3 DNA is TGTGCCAGCAGCTTAGCGAGCTGGTTCGAGACCCAGTACTTC.

This clonotype showed up just a few times. V gene TRBV12-3 or TRBV12-4 combines with J gene TRBJ1-2; D gene ambiguous. The CDR3 totals 12 residues. Between the trimmed V and J ends, which lost 3 bases and 4 bases, there was a span of 6 bases. Written as DNA, the CDR3 is TGTGCCAGCAGTTTGCACAGCTATGGCTACACCTTC. Translation gives CASSLHSYGYTF.

This chain joins TRBV7-3 and TRBJ2-3, with 12 positions matching TRBD1. This CDR3 region has 16 residues. CDR1 and CDR2 from the germline V gene are SGHTA and FQGTGA. The V segment lost 4 bases and the J segment 4 bases; nucleotides outside the gene matches: 6. CDR3 nucleotide sequence: TGTGCCAGCAGCTGGCCGGGACAGGGGGCTGCAGATACGCAGTATTTT. It yields the protein CASSWPGQGAADTQYF.

The chain joins TRBV4-1 to TRBJ2-2, with 8 bases matching TRBD1. V dropped 1 base and J dropped 5; count of bases not matched to a gene: 3. The CDR3 extends over 15 amino acids. Germline V gene data show CDR1 as MGHRA and CDR2 as YSYEKL. CDR3 sequence: CASSQGTGRTGELFF. The CDR3 DNA reads TGCGCCAGCAGCCAAGGGACAGGGAGAACCGGGGAGCTGTTTTTT.

About this clonotype itself: A read error may account for a junction end that differs from germline. The gene calls are TRBV5-1 and TRBJ2-1; possibly TRBD1 or TRBD2 for D (5 bases each). Germline loops: CDR1 SGHRS, CDR2 YFSETQ. The CDR3 spans 15 residues. The CDR3 here is CASSWGTGDYDEQFF. The CDR3 nucleotides are TGCGCCAGCAGTTGGGGGACGGGTGACTACGATGAGCAGTTCTTC.

The chain recombines TRBV7-3 with TRBJ2-5, with TRBD2 matching 14 bases. V was clipped by 5 bases and J by 5 bases; unmatched bases: 7. CDR1 is SGHTA and CDR2 is FQGTGA in the germline V gene. The CDR3 loop spans 16 amino acids. This CDR3 reads CASSPGLAGGGETQYF. The CDR3 nucleotides read TGTGCCAGCAGCCCCGGACTAGCGGGGGGCGGGGAGACCCAGTACTTC.

This clonotype was seen more than once but under ten times. The genes are TRBV19 and TRBJ1-1; D unresolved. The V end lost 7 bases, the J end lost 1 base, and 19 bases lay between the germline ends. Germline V gene sequence: CDR1 LNHDA, CDR2 SQIVND (reference sequence). The CDR3 extends over 16 amino acids. The CDR3 DNA sequence: TGTGCCAGTACCCTGGCTGTAGGAGGGTGGAACACTGAAGCTTTCTTT. Translation: CASTLAVGGWNTEAFF.

This chain connects TRBV12-3 or TRBV12-4 to TRBJ2-1; 8 nucleotides line up with TRBD2. The V segment lost 7 bases and the J segment 3 bases; nucleotides outside the gene matches: 8. The CDR3 covers 15 residues. CDR3 nucleotide sequence: TGTGCCAGCACCGAAACTAGCGGAATCTACAATGAGCAGTTCTTC. This codes for CASTETSGIYNEQFF.

The chain carries TRBV7-9 and TRBJ2-6; D call uncertain. CDR3 size: 16 residues. Germline V CDR1 and CDR2: SEHNR, FQNEAQ (reference sequence). Deletions cut 3 bases from V and 0 bases from J, with 9 bases between. The CDR3 region has the DNA TGTGCCAGCAGCTTCCTCTGGGGCTCTGGGGCCAACGTCCTGACTTTC. Amino acid sequence: CASSFLWGSGANVLTF.

The table lists this clonotype with a few counts. The genes are TRBV5-1 and TRBJ2-7; possibly TRBD1 or TRBD2 for D (5 bases each). Germline values: CDR1 SGHRS, CDR2 YFSETQ. V shed 0 bases and J shed 6 bases, with 13 bases lying between them. CDR3 length: 14 residues. The CDR3 loop is CASSLAIGAREQYV. CDR3 bases: TGCGCCAGCAGCTTGGCCATCGGGGCCCGCGAGCAGTACGTC.

This chain links TRBV7-7 with TRBJ2-5; 8 bases are a match to TRBD2. This CDR3 contains 16 residues. The germline gives CDR1 SSHAT, CDR2 FNYEAQ (reference sequence). Trimming took 5 bases from V and 3 from J; bases not matched to a gene: 11. CDR3: CASSPYFKRGKETQYF. In nucleotides, the CDR3 is TGTGCCAGCAGCCCCTATTTTAAGCGGGGGAAAGAGACCCAGTACTTC.

V is TRBV29-1 and J is TRBJ2-5; D unclear. Germline V gene lookup returns CDR1 SQVTM and CDR2 ANQGSEA. The V end was cut by 7 bases, the J end by 0 bases, with 12 bases between. The CDR3 has 13 residues. In DNA form, the CDR3 reads TGCAGCGGGCTGGACGGATACCAAGAGACCCAGTACTTC. Translated: CSGLDGYQETQYF.